The clone carrying this TCR beta chain has only a few counts. Trimming cost V 0 bases and J 7 bases, with 10 bases left between them. The CDR3 contains 14 residues. CDR1 is SGDLS, CDR2 YYNGEE, per germline. The source of the sample is a study of early T cells in non-severe SARS-CoV-2 infection. In the library, individual cDNA molecules carried attached unique molecular identifiers. TCRdb re-called the 5' RACE reads with MiXCR, one entry per CDR3 protein. Here the sample spans tens of thousands of distinct CDR3 sequences, 12% being singletons. This chain joins TRBV9 and TRBJ1-4; tentative D call: TRBD1 (5 bases). The specimen sequenced was whole blood. The origin of this receptor is an adult who was a healthcare worker with PCR-confirmed SARS-CoV-2 infection or an uninfected control (not recorded which). This CDR3 reads CASSVGQGGEKLFF. DNA of the CDR3: TGTGCCAGCAGCGTAGGTCAGGGAGGTGAAAAACTGTTTTTT.